A selection of T cell receptor beta chains follows, all from one sample in a study of response to subunit inactivated influenza vaccine. MiXCR, applied by TCRdb to the RT-PCR reads, yields one record per CDR3 protein. Of 450,000 to 600,000 distinct CDR3 sequences in the sample, approximately 7.2% were seen once. Specimen: PBMCs from blood, collected around 25 months after vaccination. These receptors originate from a man aged 50 to 75 who received an inactivated influenza vaccine. Both conserved end residues are part of each CDR3. Fields, in order: CDR3 length, V gene, CDR3 protein.

15	TRBV20-1	CSASLGTIGRETQYF
15	TRBV9	CASSAGLAHTDTQYF
14	TRBV7-2	CASSLVAETYEQYF
12	TRBV7-9	CASSLDGSRQYF
13	TRBV5-1	CASRGQANYGYTF
17	TRBV20-1	CSASPHPGQGHQETQYF
16	TRBV9	CASSLGPGVEYNEQFF
14	TRBV10-3	CAISGQGAQETQYF
13	TRBV28	CASTRDSGIEQFF
13	TRBV28	CASSSSGAGGYTF
15	TRBV7-9	CASSRSLGRQETQYF
15	TRBV18	CASSPRQGDQETQYF
16	TRBV4-2	CASSLVPGGGLGEQYF
14	TRBV24-1	CATSDRRFGETQYF
14	TRBV2	CASSDLGRSYGYTF
13	TRBV27	CASSFWGSGEQYF